This paragraph covers one T cell receptor beta chain sequence. This clone has only one observation. This receptor's antigen is unknown. No base qualities exist here, and no much larger clone lies one base off it. Germline trimming: 3 bases from V, 5 bases from J; junction bases outside gene matches: 7. Based on the germline V gene, the CDR1 and CDR2 sequences are SGHRS and YFSETQ. The CDR3 starts with the cysteine, ends with the phenylalanine, and has 14 residues. Just the 42-base CDR3 DNA is kept, in frame starting at base 1. The data were obtained in a study of blood T cell repertoires in COVID-19 (dated by TCRdb to 2019 to 2021). For the study in its entirety: Samples covering the acute and convalescent phases of COVID-19 were provided by collaborators in the United States, Italy and Spain. The prospective study material was composed of cDNA or gDNA derived from T cells, B-cell-depleted T cells, or PBMCs. The dataset comprised deeply sampled blood TCRbeta repertoires from subjects exposed to, actively infected with, or recovered from COVID-19. A freely available public database, intended as a resource for researchers studying the immune response to SARS-CoV-2, is where the repertoires were released. The samples were drawn from two sources: the first 160 participants of the ongoing ImmuneRACE study, and fewer than 1,500 subjects contributed by 6 global collaborators. The sample metadata nearly always contained a de-identified subject ID, COVID-19 status, age in years and sex. Where available, HLA class I and class II types were taken from metadata supplied by the sample provider and were not determined by assay-based typing.

What the work shows at the level of the full study, not this receptor alone: The quantity of clinical and demographic metadata differed by source and by participant and was supplied without curation.

In Seattle, one collaborating source enrolled patients while the infection was active and tracked those patients longitudinally over the course of disease. Each collaborating institution followed its own protocols to collect whole blood in K2EDTA tubes. For TCRbeta analysis, collaborators shipped samples in one of three forms: frozen whole blood, isolated PBMCs, or DNA extracted from either of those sample types. TCRbeta CDR3 regions were amplified from genomic DNA using the immunoSEQ Assay, a bias-controlled multiplex PCR. The original methods were these. The number of nucleated cells in each sample was estimated from the amplification of reference gene primers within the assay. To quantify the absolute abundance of each unique TCRbeta CDR3 rearrangement, sequence reads were collapsed and filtered. Productive Simpson clonality was computed per sample as the square root of Simpson's diversity index over productive rearrangements. TCRdb obtained this table from immuneACCESS and retained in-frame rearrangements with V and J assigned. These tables miss some clones; where compared with another copy, unresolved V genes account for less than half of the shortfall, and the remainder is unexplained. The DNA gave D and trimming, while V, J and clone size come from that table. The sample table shows over 150,000 clones, and 81% are seen once. The ten largest make up approximately 12% of the sample.

The V and J genes are TRBV5-1 and TRBJ1-2; the junction holds 7 bases that match TRBD1. What was sequenced was peripheral blood. This clonotype was sampled from a woman aged 80 or older with COVID-19, enrolled during active disease. The CDR3 has the sequence CASSWGQTNYGYTF. Here is the DNA: TGCGCCAGCAGCTGGGGACAGACGAATTATGGCTACACCTTC.